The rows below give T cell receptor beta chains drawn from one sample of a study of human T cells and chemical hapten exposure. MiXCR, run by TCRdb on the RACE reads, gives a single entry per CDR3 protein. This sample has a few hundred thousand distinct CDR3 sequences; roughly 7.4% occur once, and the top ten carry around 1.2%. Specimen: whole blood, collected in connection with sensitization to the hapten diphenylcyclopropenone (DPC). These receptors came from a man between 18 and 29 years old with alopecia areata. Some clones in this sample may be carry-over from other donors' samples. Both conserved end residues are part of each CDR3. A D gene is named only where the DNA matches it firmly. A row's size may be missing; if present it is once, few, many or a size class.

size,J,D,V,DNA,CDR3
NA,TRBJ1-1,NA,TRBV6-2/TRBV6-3,TGTGCCAGCACGAGGCTTGGTTTTTACACTGAAGCTTTCTTT,CASTRLGFYTEAFF
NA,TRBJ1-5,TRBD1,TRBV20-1,TGCAGTGCGCAGGGGGCCGCGAATCAGCCCCAGCATTTT,CSAQGAANQPQHF
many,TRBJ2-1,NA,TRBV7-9,TGTGCCAGCAGCCCCCTCGTGGATGAGCAGTTCTTC,CASSPLVDEQFF
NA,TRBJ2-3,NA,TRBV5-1,TGCGCCAGCAGCTATTCGTCTAGGACTAGCACAGATACGCAGTATTTT,CASSYSSRTSTDTQYF
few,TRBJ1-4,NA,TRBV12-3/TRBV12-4,TGTGCCAGCAGCCCAGGTGCGGGTCAGGATGAAAAACTGTTTTTT,CASSPGAGQDEKLFF
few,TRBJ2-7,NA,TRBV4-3,TGCGCCAGCAGCCTTGGGGCGATCATGGGGTACGAGCAGTACTTC,CASSLGAIMGYEQYF
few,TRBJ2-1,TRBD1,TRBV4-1,TGCGCCAGCTCACGGACAGGCCCGCCTCTAAGTGAGCAGTTCTTC,CASSRTGPPLSEQFF
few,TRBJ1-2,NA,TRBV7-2,TGTGCCAGCAGACAGGGTATAGACTATGGCTACACCTTC,CASRQGIDYGYTF
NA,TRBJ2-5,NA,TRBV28,TGTGCCAGCAGTTACAGACCAGAAGAGACCCAGTACTTC,CASSYRPEETQYF
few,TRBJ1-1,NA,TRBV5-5,TGTGCCAGCAGCATTTGGCGGGGGGCGAACACTGAAGCTTTCTTT,CASSIWRGANTEAFF
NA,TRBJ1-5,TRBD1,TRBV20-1,TGCAGTGCTAGCGGGACAGGGGATCAGCCCCAGCATTTT,CSASGTGDQPQHF
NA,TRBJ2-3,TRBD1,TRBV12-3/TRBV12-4,TGTGCCAGCAGAAATGGACAGGTCCTCACCTCAGATACGCAGTATTTT,CASRNGQVLTSDTQYF
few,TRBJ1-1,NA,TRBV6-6,TGTGCCAGCAGTCTATGGACAACCGAGGAAGCTTTCTTT,CASSLWTTEEAFF
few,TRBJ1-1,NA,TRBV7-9,TGTGCCAGCAGCTTAGGTGTACGTCGCTTCCAAACCTTT,CASSLGVRRFQTF
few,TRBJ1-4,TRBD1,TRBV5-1,TGCGCCAGCAGCTTGGAGCCAGGGGGAGGCGAAAAACTGTTTTTT,CASSLEPGGGEKLFF
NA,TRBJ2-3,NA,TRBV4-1,TGCGCCAGCAGCCAAGTACGCCTGAAATTGGAAGATACGCAGTATTTT,CASSQVRLKLEDTQYF
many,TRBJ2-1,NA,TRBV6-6,TGTGCCAGCAGTCTGCAAGGGGTCGCGCAGTTCTTC,CASSLQGVAQFF
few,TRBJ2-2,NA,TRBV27,TGTGCCAGCAGTTTAATCTCGGCCGGGGAGCTGTTTTTT,CASSLISAGELFF
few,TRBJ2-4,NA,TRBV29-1,TGCAGCGGTGGCGCCGGAGACAAAAACATTCAGTACTTC,CSGGAGDKNIQYF
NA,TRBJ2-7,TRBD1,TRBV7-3,TGTGCCAGCAGCTTATGGTACAGGGGTACCGCCTACGAGCAGTACTTC,CASSLWYRGTAYEQYF
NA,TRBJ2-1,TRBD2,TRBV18,TGTGCCAGCTCCTCAACGGGGGGGGACGGCAATGAGCAGTTCTTC,CASSSTGGDGNEQFF
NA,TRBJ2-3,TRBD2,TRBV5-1,TGCGCCAGCAGCCTCGGACTAGCGGGGGTAAACACAGATACGCAGTATTTT,CASSLGLAGVNTDTQYF
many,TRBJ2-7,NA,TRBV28,TGTGCCAGCAGCCCCTCACGACTGCCCTACGAGCAGTACTTC,CASSPSRLPYEQYF
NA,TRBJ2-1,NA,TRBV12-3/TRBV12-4,TGTGCCAGCAGCCAAATGGGACTCAACAATGAGCAGTTCTTC,CASSQMGLNNEQFF
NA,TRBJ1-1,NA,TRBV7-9,TGTGCCAGCAGCTTAGCGCTCATTGCTGAAGCTTTCTTT,CASSLALIAEAFF
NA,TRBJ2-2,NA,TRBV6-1,TGTGCCAGCAGTGCTAAGGGACACACCGGGGAGCTGTTTTTT,CASSAKGHTGELFF
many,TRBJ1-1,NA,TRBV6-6,TGTGCCAGCAGTTACGTTCCGGTGAACACTGAAGCTTTCTTT,CASSYVPVNTEAFF
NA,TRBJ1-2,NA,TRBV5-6,TGTGCCAGCAGCTCTGATCCAGGGGCCTATGGCTACACCTTC,CASSSDPGAYGYTF
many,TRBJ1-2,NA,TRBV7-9,TGTGCCAGCAGCTTAAAGGCAGCAGGGACCGACTATGGCTACACCTTC,CASSLKAAGTDYGYTF
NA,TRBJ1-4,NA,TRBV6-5,TGTGCCAGCAGTTACCGGGGGGGACTGTTTTTT,CASSYRGGLFF
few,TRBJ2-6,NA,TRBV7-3,TGTGCCAGCAGCTTAACAGGGACTGGGGCCAACGTCCTGACTTTC,CASSLTGTGANVLTF
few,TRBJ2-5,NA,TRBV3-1,TGTGCCAGCAGGCAGGCGCAAGAGACCCAGTACTTC,CASRQAQETQYF
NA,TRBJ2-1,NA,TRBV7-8,TGTGCCAGCAGCTTAGAACCTGGGGAGATAAACTACAATGAGCAGTTCTTC,CASSLEPGEINYNEQFF
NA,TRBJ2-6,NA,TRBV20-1,TGCAGTGCTAGAGATCTTTACTCTGGGGCCAACGTCCTGACTTTC,CSARDLYSGANVLTF
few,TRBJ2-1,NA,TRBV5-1,TGCGCCAGCAGCTTGGTCGGGAGAGACTACAATGAGCAGTTCTTC,CASSLVGRDYNEQFF
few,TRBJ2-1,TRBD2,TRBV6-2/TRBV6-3,TGTGCCCCGGGGGGGGGCGACTCCTACAATGAGCAGTTCTTC,CAPGGGDSYNEQFF
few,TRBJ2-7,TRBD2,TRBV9,TGTGCCAGCAGCCCGGGGGGGGCATCCTACGAGCAGTACTTC,CASSPGGASYEQYF
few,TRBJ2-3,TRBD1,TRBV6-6,TGTGCCAGCAAGGGACAGGGGGCAAATACGCAGTATTTT,CASKGQGANTQYF
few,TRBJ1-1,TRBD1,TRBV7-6,TGTGCCAGCAGCTACCGACAGGGTCGAAGAACTGAAGCTTTCTTT,CASSYRQGRRTEAFF
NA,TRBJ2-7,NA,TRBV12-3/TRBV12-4,TGTGCCAGCAGCCCTAGTCCCAACGAGCAGTACTTC,CASSPSPNEQYF
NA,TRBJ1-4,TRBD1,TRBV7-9,TGTGCCAGCAGCGCCAAACAGGGGTTGGGCGAAAAACTGTTTTTT,CASSAKQGLGEKLFF
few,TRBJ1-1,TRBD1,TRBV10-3,TGTGCCATCGGAGAAGGGACAGGGAGGACTGAAGCTTTCTTT,CAIGEGTGRTEAFF
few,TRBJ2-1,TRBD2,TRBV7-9,TGTGCCAGCTTGGTACAGCGGGACTACAATGAGCAGTTCTTC,CASLVQRDYNEQFF
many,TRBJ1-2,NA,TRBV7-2,TGTGCCAGCAGCTACTCGACAAACTGGGTTGGCTACACCTTC,CASSYSTNWVGYTF
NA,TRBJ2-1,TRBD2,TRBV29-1,TGCAGCGTTGAAGAGGGGACTAGCGGGGGGCCCCAGTGGAATGAGCAGTTCTTC,CSVEEGTSGGPQWNEQFF
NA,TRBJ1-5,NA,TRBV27,TGTGCCAGCAGTTTTAGGGGTAGTCAGCCCCAGCATTTT,CASSFRGSQPQHF
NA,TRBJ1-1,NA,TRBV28,TGTGCCAGCAGTTTACGGAGCGCTGAAGCTTTCTTT,CASSLRSAEAFF
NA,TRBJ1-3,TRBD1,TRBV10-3,TGTGCCATCAGCAGAGGACAGGTTGGAAACACCATATATTTT,CAISRGQVGNTIYF
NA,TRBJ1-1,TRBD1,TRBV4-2,TGTGCCAGCAGCACCCCTCTCACAGGGGTTAACACTGAAGCTTTCTTT,CASSTPLTGVNTEAFF
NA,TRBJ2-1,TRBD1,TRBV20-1,TGCAGTGCTAGAGCCCGGGACAGCCACAATGAGCAGTTCTTC,CSARARDSHNEQFF
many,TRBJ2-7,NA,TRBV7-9,TGTGCCAGCAGCTTAGTTGGCAGGACCTACGAGCAGTACTTC,CASSLVGRTYEQYF
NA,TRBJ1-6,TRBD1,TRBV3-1,TGTGCCAGCAGCCAAGGCGTACACAGGGGTGGGTCACCCCTCCACTTT,CASSQGVHRGGSPLHF
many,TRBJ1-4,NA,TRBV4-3,TGCGCCAGCAGCCAACAACCTTCGGGGGCAACTAATGAAAAACTGTTTTTT,CASSQQPSGATNEKLFF
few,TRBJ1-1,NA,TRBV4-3,TGCGCCAGCAGCCAAGATGGGGGTCTCGTCGGCACTGAAGCTTTCTTT,CASSQDGGLVGTEAFF
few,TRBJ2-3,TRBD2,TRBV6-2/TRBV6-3,TGTGCCAGCAGTTATGACGGACTAGCGGGACCCACTCCGGGAGATACGCAGTATTTT,CASSYDGLAGPTPGDTQYF